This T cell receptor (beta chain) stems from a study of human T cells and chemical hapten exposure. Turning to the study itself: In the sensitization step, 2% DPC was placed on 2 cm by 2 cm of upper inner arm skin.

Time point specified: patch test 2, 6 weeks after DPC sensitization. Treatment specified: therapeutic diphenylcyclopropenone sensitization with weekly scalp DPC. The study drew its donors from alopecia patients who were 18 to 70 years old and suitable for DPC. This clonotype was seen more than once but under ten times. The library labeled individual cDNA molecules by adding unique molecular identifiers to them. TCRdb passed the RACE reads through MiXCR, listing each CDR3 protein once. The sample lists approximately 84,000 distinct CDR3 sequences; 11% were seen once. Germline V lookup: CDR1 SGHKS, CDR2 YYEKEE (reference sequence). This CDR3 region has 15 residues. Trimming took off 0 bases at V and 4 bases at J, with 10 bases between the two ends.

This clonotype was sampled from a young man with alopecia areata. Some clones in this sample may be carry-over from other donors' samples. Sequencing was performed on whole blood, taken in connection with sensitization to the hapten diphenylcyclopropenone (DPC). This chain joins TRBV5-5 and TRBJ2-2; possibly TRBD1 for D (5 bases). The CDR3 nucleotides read TGTGCCAGCAGCTTGGAACAGGTCCGCACCGGGGAGCTGTTTTTT. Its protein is CASSLEQVRTGELFF.